Each of the 21 T cell receptor beta chains below was sequenced from the same sample in a study of human T cells and chemical hapten exposure. TCRdb reanalysed the RACE reads using MiXCR and keeps one entry per CDR3 protein. The repertoire includes some 300,000 distinct CDR3 sequences, approximately 5% of them detected once, and under 9.5% sits in the top ten. Time point specified: pre-sensitization, week 0. Treatment defined: therapeutic diphenylcyclopropenone sensitization with weekly scalp DPC. The sequenced sample was whole blood, obtained in connection with sensitization to the hapten diphenylcyclopropenone (DPC). These receptors all stem from a woman aged 18-29 years with alopecia areata. Some clones in this sample may be carry-over from other donors' samples.

This clonotype was found many times. The chain joins TRBV29-1 to TRBJ2-5; D is ambiguous. The V and J ends lost 6 bases and 1 base respectively, with 9 bases between them. Germline V CDR1 and CDR2: SQVTM, ANQGSEA. The CDR3 contains 12 residues. The CDR3 coding sequence is TGCAGCGTCCTCGTTTCCCAAGAGACCCAGTACTTC. Translated: CSVLVSQETQYF. Variable domain in full (rest from reference TRBV29-1 and TRBJ2-5): SAVISQKPSRDICQRGTSLTIQCQVDSQVTMMFWYRQQPGQSLTLIATANQGSEATYESGFVIDKFPISRPNLTFSTLTVSNMSPEDSSIYLCSVLVSQETQYFGPGTRLLVL.

The chain joins TRBV5-1 to TRBJ1-2, with 8 bases matching TRBD1. With 2 bases clipped from V and 7 bases from J, the junction kept 10 bases outside the gene matches. Germline V gene lookup returns CDR1 SGHRS and CDR2 YFSETQ. The CDR3 totals 15 residues. The CDR3 loop reads CASSFGDRSAPGYTF. The CDR3 bases are TGCGCCAGCAGCTTCGGGGACAGGAGTGCGCCTGGCTACACCTTC.

V is TRBV24-1 and J is TRBJ2-6; D unclear. Germline CDR1 is KGHDR and CDR2 is SFDVKD. Trimming removed 7 bases from V and 4 bases from J, with 13 bases in between. The CDR3 sequence is 15 residues long. The CDR3 DNA follows: TGTGCCACCAGCGGCGCGAAGGAGGGGGCCAACGTCCTGACTTTC. Its translation: CATSGAKEGANVLTF.

This clonotype was seen a few times. This chain uses TRBV20-1 with TRBJ2-7; 9 bases align to TRBD1. Germline CDR1 is DFQATT and CDR2 is SNEGSKA (reference sequence). The CDR3 extends over 13 amino acids. V was clipped by 4 bases and J by 3 bases; unmatched bases: 4. The CDR3 region is CSAKTGGHYEQYF. In DNA, the CDR3 is TGCAGTGCTAAGACAGGGGGGCACTACGAGCAGTACTTC.

This chain uses TRBV6-5 with TRBJ1-2; D unclear. V lost 2 bases and J 8 bases, leaving 12 bases between the germline ends. Germline V gives CDR1 MNHEY, CDR2 SVGAGI. The CDR3 contains 13 residues. The CDR3 DNA reads as TGTGCCAGCAGTTACAAAACAGTGGGAGGCTACACCTTC. Translating it yields CASSYKTVGGYTF.

This clonotype occurred many times. The chain recombines TRBV28 with TRBJ2-3, with 9 positions matching TRBD2. CDR1 MDHEN and CDR2 SYDVKM come from the germline V gene. Germline trimming cut 4 bases from V and 5 bases from J; bases unmatched to any gene: 10. The CDR3 covers 16 residues. The CDR3 bases are TGTGCCAGCAGTTCCCCTCGGCGGGGGGGCCAAGATACGCAGTATTTT. Translation gives CASSSPRRGGQDTQYF.

This clonotype was recorded at least ten times. V usage is TRBV2 and J usage is TRBJ1-1, with a possible D match to TRBD1 (6 bases). V shed 8 bases and J shed 0 bases, with 13 bases lying between them. Germline CDR1 SNHLY, CDR2 FYNNEI. CDR3 size: 14 residues. The CDR3 sequence is CASAFGQMNTEAFF. Here the CDR3 DNA reads TGTGCCAGCGCTTTTGGACAGATGAACACTGAAGCTTTCTTT.

J is TRBJ2-3 and V is TRBV18; TRBD1 is a possible D gene (6 bases). CDR1 and CDR2 from the germline V gene are KGHSH and LQKENI. V lost 3 bases and J lost 4, with 20 bases in between. This CDR3 has 17 residues. CDR3 amino acids: CASSPNTLRGSADTQYF. CDR3 DNA sequence: TGTGCCAGCTCACCTAATACTCTCAGGGGATCCGCAGATACGCAGTATTTT.

This clonotype has a handful of counts. V is TRBV14 and J is TRBJ1-6; D uncertain. With 5 bases removed from V and 3 bases from J, the gap between germline ends came to 2 bases. CDR1 and CDR2 from the germline V gene are SGHDN and FVKESK. The CDR3 runs 12 residues. In nucleotides, the CDR3 is TGTGCCAGCAGCGACTATAATTCACCCCTCCACTTT. It encodes CASSDYNSPLHF.

This chain joins TRBV27 and TRBJ2-1; 11 bases line up with TRBD1. The CDR3 has 15 amino acids. Losses at the gene ends were 7 bases for V and 5 bases for J; bases not matched to a gene: 7. Per the germline V gene, CDR1 is MNHEY and CDR2 is SMNVEV (reference sequence). CDR3 DNA: TGTGCCAGCACTGCCGGGACAGGGGGTCACAATGAGCAGTTCTTC. Amino acids: CASTAGTGGHNEQFF.

The chain recombines TRBV4-1 with TRBJ1-3, with 7 bases lining up with TRBD1. V dropped 2 bases and J dropped 0; count of bases not matched to a gene: 16. Per germline, CDR1 MGHRA and CDR2 YSYEKL. The CDR3 consists of 20 residues. Here the CDR3 DNA reads TGCGCCAGCAGCCAATTTGGGCAAAACAGGGGCATCGTCTCTGGAAACACCATATATTTT. This translates into CASSQFGQNRGIVSGNTIYF.

This clonotype was detected only a few times. V gene TRBV5-1 combines with J gene TRBJ2-1; 8 bases match TRBD2. Unmatched junction bases numbered 5, after V lost 3 bases and J lost 6 bases. Germline V gives CDR1 SGHRS, CDR2 YFSETQ. This CDR3 spans 14 amino acids. CDR3: CASSYGGDINEQFF. The CDR3 nucleotides are TGCGCCAGCAGCTACGGGGGGGATATCAATGAGCAGTTCTTC.

This clonotype has more than one count but fewer than ten. The chain joins TRBV7-2 to TRBJ2-1, with TRBD2 as a possible D gene (6 bases). The length of the CDR3 is 13 residues. Germline V CDR1 and CDR2: SGHTA, FQGNSA. The V end was cut by 8 bases, the J end by 2 bases, with 10 bases between. In nucleotides, the CDR3 is TGTGCCAGCTTGCGGGGAACCTACAATGAGCAGTTCTTC. Protein product: CASLRGTYNEQFF.

The sample holds a few counts of this clonotype. The chain combines TRBV12-3 or TRBV12-4 with TRBJ2-3, with D hard to call. Trimming left V 4 bases short and J 10 bases short, with 12 bases between. The CDR3 has 12 amino acids. The CDR3 coding sequence is TGTGCCAGCAGTTGGGAAGAAATGGCGCAGTATTTT. This translates into CASSWEEMAQYF.

This clonotype was seen only a few times. This chain links TRBV5-1 with TRBJ2-1; either TRBD1 or TRBD2 may fit D (6 bases each). CDR3 length: 14 amino acids. Germline V lookup: CDR1 SGHRS, CDR2 YFSETQ. Trimming took off 2 bases at V and 8 bases at J, with 14 bases between the two ends. The CDR3 region has the DNA TGCGCCAGCAGCTTTGGGGGGCCTTTCGATGAGCAGTTCTTC. Protein sequence: CASSFGGPFDEQFF.

The chain is built from TRBV6-2 or TRBV6-3 and TRBJ2-4, with 9 bases matching TRBD2. Germline CDR1 and CDR2: MNHEY and SVGEGT. The CDR3 runs to 15 residues. With V trimmed by 4 bases and J by 3 bases, 4 bases remained unmatched. The CDR3 coding sequence is TGTGCCAGCAGTTCCTCTAGCGGGGTCAAAAACATTCAGTACTTC. Its protein is CASSSSSGVKNIQYF.

This clonotype was seen many times. This chain uses TRBV2 with TRBJ1-2; 8 bases align to TRBD1. Germline assignment: CDR1 SNHLY and CDR2 FYNNEI. The CDR3 has 12 amino acids. Trimming removed 7 bases from V and 7 bases from J; junction bases left unmatched: 5. Here the CDR3 reads CASTRTGPGYTF. The CDR3 bases are TGTGCCAGCACCAGGACAGGGCCTGGCTACACCTTC.

This clonotype was found many times. The rearrangement links TRBV7-2 to TRBJ2-3; 12 nucleotides align to TRBD2. From germline, CDR1 is SGHTA and CDR2 FQGNSA. J was trimmed by 2 bases and V by 4 bases; bases with no gene match: 4. The CDR3 has 16 residues. Here the CDR3 DNA reads TGTGCCAGCAGCTCCGGACTAGCGGGGTACACAGATACGCAGTATTTT. Protein: CASSSGLAGYTDTQYF.

This clonotype came up many times. The gene calls are TRBV12-3 or TRBV12-4 and TRBJ2-1; perhaps TRBD2 as D (6 bases). Trimming pared 1 base from V and 3 bases from J, leaving 22 bases between. There are 19 residues in the CDR3. The CDR3: CASSLELLPRPEGYNEQFF. DNA for the CDR3: TGTGCCAGCAGTTTAGAACTGCTGCCCAGGCCGGAGGGCTACAATGAGCAGTTCTTC.

This clonotype has a count of ten or more. The rearrangement joins TRBV6-5 to TRBJ1-2; D is possibly TRBD1 (5 bases). The V gene's germline CDR1 is MNHEY and CDR2 SVGAGI. V was clipped by 0 bases and J by 7 bases, with 18 bases between them. The CDR3 totals 16 residues. CDR3 residues: CASSYSGTGAVGGYTF. DNA of the CDR3: TGTGCCAGCAGTTACTCCGGGACCGGGGCTGTGGGTGGCTACACCTTC.

A word on this clonotype: This sequence may be a read error, since a much larger clone differs from it by one base. CDR3: CAIRGEGPNTGELYF. In DNA form, the CDR3 reads TGTGCCATCAGGGGCGAGGGACCGAACACCGGGGAGCTGTATTTT. The chain is built from TRBV10-3 and TRBJ2-2; D tentatively reads TRBD1 or TRBD2 (5 bases each). The CDR3 is 15 residues long. Germline V gene sequence: CDR1 ENHRY, CDR2 SYGVKD.